Each of the 4 T cell receptor beta chains below was sequenced from the same sample in a study of metastatic and nonmetastatic thyroid tumors. There were no patients who had received any treatment before thyroid surgery. TCRdb reprocessed the PCR reads via MiXCR. The sample includes roughly 53,000 clones, 20% to 25% of them seen just once. Sequencing used blood. These receptors all stem from a female donor with papillary thyroid cancer or a benign thyroid nodule (not recorded which). Some clones in this sample may be carry-over from other donors' samples.

This clone was counted at least ten times. The chain uses TRBV5-1 and TRBJ2-1, with 8 bases that match TRBD2. From germline, CDR1 is SGHRS and CDR2 YFSETQ. V shed 4 bases and J 7 bases; nucleotides not matched to a gene: 4. CDR3 length: 13 residues. CDR3 nucleotide sequence: TGCGCCAGCAGCCCCGGGGGGGTGAATGAGCAGTTCTTC. This encodes CASSPGGVNEQFF.

This clone was counted ten times or more. The chain links TRBV11-3 to TRBJ2-1; D not resolved. V lost 2 bases and J lost 4, with 6 bases in between. Looked up from germline, CDR1 is SGHNT and CDR2 is YENEEA. CDR3 length equals 13 residues. In nucleotides, the CDR3 is TGTGCCAGCAGCTTAACAGCTTACAATGAGCAGTTCTTC. Amino acids: CASSLTAYNEQFF.

This clone was detected ten times or more. The CDR3 protein is CASSAGTGVSGANVLTF. The CDR3 region has the DNA TGTGCCAGCAGTGCGGGGACAGGGGTCTCTGGGGCCAACGTCCTGACTTTC. V gene TRBV2 combines with J gene TRBJ2-6; 10 positions match TRBD1. This CDR3 is built from 17 residues. Trimming cost V 4 bases and J 0 bases; bases outside gene matches: 3. Germline V CDR1 and CDR2: SNHLY, FYNNEI.

This clone came up a few times. Just one base apart from a much larger clone, this may be a read error. The chain is built from TRBV10-3 and TRBJ2-7; D perhaps matches TRBD2 (6 bases). CDR3 length equals 15 residues. Per germline, CDR1 ENHRY and CDR2 SYGVKD. V was shortened by 4 bases and J by 0 bases, with 13 bases between the two germline ends. CDR3 sequence reads: CAISGRRVSSYEQYF. The CDR3 coding sequence is TGTGCCATCAGTGGCCGGAGGGTGAGCTCCTACGAGCAGTACTTC.